The present TCR beta chain was sequenced within a study of cytomegalovirus exposure and HLA in healthy donors. The donors belonged to the approximately 120-subject validation cohort, separate from the approximately 700-subject first cohort. TCRdb keeps only in-frame clones here, not all; method: immunoSEQ multiplex PCR. The sample includes over 85,000 clones, roughly 89% of them seen just once. Sequenced sample: PBMCs. The sequence came from a woman under 30 in good health and CMV-seronegative.

CDR3 sequence: CASRADRGLIEQYF. The CDR3 DNA follows: TGTGCCAGCAGAGCCGACAGGGGGCTTATCGAGCAGTACTTC. The V and J genes are TRBV28 and TRBJ2-7; 10 nucleotides match TRBD1. The length of the CDR3 is 14 residues. The V segment lost 6 bases and the J segment 6 bases; nucleotides outside the gene matches: 8. Germline assignment: CDR1 MDHEN and CDR2 SYDVKM. Full variable domain (rest looked up from reference TRBV28 and TRBJ2-7): DVKVTQSSRYLVKRTGEKVFLECVQDMDHENMFWYRQDPGLGLRLIYFSYDVKMKEKGDIPEGYSVSREKKERFSLILESASTNQTSMYLCASRADRGLIEQYFGPGTRLTVT.